This T cell receptor (beta chain) was retrieved from a study of blood T cell repertoires in COVID-19. V trimming: 0 bases; J trimming: 9 bases; junction bases outside the gene matches: 8. The CDR3 has 17 residues. Germline lookup yields CDR1 SGDLS and CDR2 YYNGEE. TCRdb's copy holds only in-frame clones and misses some; the assay was immunoSEQ multiplex PCR. This sample carries 140,000 to 150,000 clones, 65% to 85% of them seen once, and the ten largest clones take 4.5% to 6%. The TCR originated in a woman between 45 and 60 years old who had been exposed to COVID-19. The material sequenced was PBMCs or T cells enriched from blood (not recorded which). The V and J genes are TRBV9 and TRBJ2-1, with 14 bases that match TRBD2. In DNA, the CDR3 is TGTGCCAGCAGCGTAGACCTAGGACTAGCGGGGGGAGGTGAGCAGTTCTTC. Amino acid sequence: CASSVDLGLAGGGEQFF. Full variable domain (remainder filled in from reference TRBV9 and TRBJ2-1): DSGVTQTPKHLITATGQRVTLRCSPRSGDLSVYWYQQSLDQGLQFLIQYYNGEERAKGNILERFSAQQFPDLHSELNLSSLELGDSALYFCASSVDLGLAGGGEQFFGPGTRLTVL.